The present T cell receptor (beta chain) was sequenced within a study of blood T cell repertoires in COVID-19. For the study at large: The United States, Italy and Spain were the sources of the acute and convalescent COVID-19 samples. T cells, B-cell-depleted T cells, or PBMCs supplied cDNA or gDNA.

V was shortened by 1 base and J by 3 bases, with 10 bases between the two germline ends. The germline CDR1 and CDR2 sequences are SGHTA and FQGNSA. This CDR3 is built from 14 residues. Per the authors' pipeline: By means of reference gene primer amplification, nucleated cell counts were estimated. Here immunoSEQ multiplex PCR was the method, and the copy in TCRdb shows in-frame clones only, minus some. That table furnishes V, J and clone size, whereas the DNA furnished D and trimming. The data hold about 73,000 clones, with roughly 80% observed a single time. Sequencing was performed on peripheral blood. This clonotype was sampled from a woman aged 55-70 years with acute or convalescent COVID-19. The genes are TRBV7-2 and TRBJ2-7, with TRBD2 as a possible D gene (5 bases). The CDR3 region has the DNA TGTGCCAGCAGCTTAGAAATAGCGAGCTACGAGCAGTACTTC. This translates into CASSLEIASYEQYF.